The clone carrying this T cell receptor (beta chain) was counted many times. The antigen is unknown. Germline V gives CDR1 WNHNN, CDR2 SYGVQD (reference sequence). Losses at the gene ends were 4 bases for V and 7 bases for J; bases not matched to a gene: 8. The CDR3 spans 16 residues. A single record per CDR3 protein comes from TCRdb applying MiXCR to the reads. The sample has approximately 500,000 distinct CDR3 sequences, approximately 17% seen once. This specimen belongs to a study of T cell repertoires in cytomegalovirus infection. Study-level background: CMV infection and matching HLA type were both indicated by public TCR beta signatures.

The study's findings and limits: Of the TCR beta families, the public ones yielded a cumulative frequency that identified carriers of CMV plus the relevant HLA. Dominant in the ex vivo response were TCR beta clonotypes restricted by HLA-C and specific for CMV.

This clonotype was obtained from a human donor in good health (CMV status not recorded). Some clones in this sample may be carry-over from other donors' samples. The sequenced material came from CD8+ T cells from PBMCs. The J gene is TRBJ2-2, the V gene TRBV10-1, with 11 nucleotides matching TRBD2. The CDR3 DNA reads TGCGCCAGCAGTGCAAGGGGACTAGCGGCGGACGGGGAGCTGTTTTTT. Translated, it gives CASSARGLAADGELFF.